These 30 T cell receptor beta chains share one sample of origin, sequenced in a study of shared clonotypes between healthy human individuals. Produced via immunoSEQ multiplex PCR; TCRdb's table is partial and in-frame only. The sample lists a few million clones, roughly 93% seen once, with about 0.41% in the top ten. Material for sequencing was naive CD4+ T cells from PBMCs. The subset: CD45RA+ positively selected. Receptors originate from a man aged 18 to 29 in good health. Some clones in this sample may be carry-over from other donors' samples.

This chain links TRBV11-2 with TRBJ2-5, with a weak D call TRBD1 (7 bases). The CDR3 is 17 residues long. V shed 3 bases and J shed 5 bases, with 22 bases lying between them. Per the germline V gene, CDR1 is SGHAT and CDR2 is FQNNGV. Here the CDR3 DNA reads TGTGCCAGCAGCTTTGGGGTAACAGAGGGGGCGGGGGAGACCCAGTACTTC. It encodes CASSFGVTEGAGETQYF.

In its sample, this clone was seen once. The chain has TRBV6-5 and TRBJ2-5; 9 bases agree with TRBD2. V dropped 5 bases and J dropped 6; count of bases not matched to a gene: 7. In germline, CDR1 is MNHEY, CDR2 SVGAGI. The CDR3 consists of 14 residues. CDR3 amino acids: CASSPGTSFKTQYF. In DNA form, the CDR3 reads TGTGCCAGCAGTCCCGGGACTAGCTTTAAGACCCAGTACTTC.

The CDR3 loop reads CASSVGNRLGTIYF. Here the CDR3 DNA reads TGTGCCAGCAGCGTAGGAAACAGGCTGGGCACCATATATTTT. The chain is built from TRBV9 and TRBJ1-3; TRBD1 might be the D (5 bases). Germline V lookup: CDR1 SGDLS, CDR2 YYNGEE. V was cut by 0 bases and J by 9 bases, with 13 bases left in between. This CDR3 is 14 amino acids long.

The J gene is TRBJ2-1, the V gene TRBV4-1, with 8 bases identical to TRBD2. CDR3 length: 15 amino acids. Germline assignment: CDR1 MGHRA and CDR2 YSYEKL. V lost 4 bases and J lost 3; bases outside the gene matches: 5. The CDR3 nucleotides are TGCGCCAGCAGCCGTCCGGGACTAGGCTACAATGAGCAGTTCTTC. Encoded protein: CASSRPGLGYNEQFF.

This clone was seen just once. The J gene is TRBJ2-7, the V gene TRBV27, with 7 bases that match TRBD2. Germline CDR1 and CDR2: MNHEY and SMNVEV (reference sequence). V shed 2 bases, J shed 4 bases, and the junction held 5 bases outside the gene matches. The CDR3 consists of 14 residues. CDR3 region: CASSLAGVGYEQYF. CDR3 nucleotide sequence: TGTGCCAGCAGTTTAGCGGGAGTTGGGTACGAGCAGTACTTC.

This chain connects TRBV28 to TRBJ1-5; a weak D match, TRBD1 (5 bases). CDR3 size: 14 residues. CDR1 MDHEN and CDR2 SYDVKM come from the germline V gene. Trimming took 1 base from V and 6 from J, leaving 10 bases between them. The DNA for the CDR3 is TGTGCCAGCAGTTTATTAGGGGTCGGTCAGCCCCAGCATTTT. Residues: CASSLLGVGQPQHF.

The genes are TRBV2 and TRBJ2-1, with D unclear. The CDR3 is made up of 10 amino acids. V shed 6 bases and J shed 4 bases, with 1 base lying between them. Germline-derived CDR1 and CDR2 are SNHLY and FYNNEI. The CDR3 DNA reads as TGTGCCAGCAGGTACAATGAGCAGTTCTTC. This gives the protein CASRYNEQFF.

This chain joins TRBV7-9 and TRBJ1-2; maybe TRBD1 (5 bases). The V and J ends lost 7 bases and 4 bases respectively, with 13 bases between them. Germline V gene lookup returns CDR1 SEHNR and CDR2 FQNEAQ (reference sequence). The CDR3 totals 13 residues. The CDR3 DNA reads as TGTGCCAGCAACCTTTCAGGGACCTATGGCTACACCTTC. The encoded protein is CASNLSGTYGYTF. Drawing the rest from reference TRBV7-9 and TRBJ1-2, the complete variable domain is DTGVSQNPRHKITKRGQNVTFRCDPISEHNRLYWYRQTLGQGPEFLTYFQNEAQLEKSRLLSDRFSAERPKGSFSTLEIQRTEQGDSAMYLCASNLSGTYGYTFGSGTRLTVV.

V usage is TRBV5-5 and J usage is TRBJ2-7; D might be TRBD1 or TRBD2, each matching 5 bases. Germline V lookup: CDR1 SGHKS, CDR2 YYEKEE (reference sequence). V dropped 6 bases and J dropped 6 bases, with 28 bases sitting between them. The length of the CDR3 is 17 residues. DNA for the CDR3: TGTGCCAGCAACGATATAAGGCCGAATAGGGACGGGTTCGAGCAGTACTTC. This sequence encodes CASNDIRPNRDGFEQYF.

V gene TRBV7-9 combines with J gene TRBJ1-3; D is unresolved. V lost 2 bases and J lost 8, with 10 bases in between. CDR3 length: 13 amino acids. The germline gives CDR1 SEHNR, CDR2 FQNEAQ (reference sequence). CDR3 in amino acids: CASSLLRWDTIYF. CDR3 bases: TGTGCCAGCAGCTTATTGAGATGGGACACCATATATTTT.

The chain links TRBV27 to TRBJ2-2; D possibly corresponds to TRBD2 (7 bases). Germline CDR1 reads MNHEY; CDR2 reads SMNVEV (reference sequence). The CDR3 has 17 amino acids. The V end was cut by 1 base, the J end by 3 bases, with 15 bases between. The chain's CDR3 is CASSLFGGPGDTGELFF. CDR3 nucleotide sequence: TGTGCCAGCAGTTTATTCGGGGGGCCTGGCGACACCGGGGAGCTGTTTTTT.

This CDR3 reads CALAGGYSYNSPLHF. The CDR3 DNA sequence: TGTGCCCTGGCCGGGGGCTACTCCTATAATTCACCCCTCCACTTT. The chain has TRBV30 and TRBJ1-6; D may be TRBD1 (6 bases). Trimming removed 8 bases from V and 0 bases from J, with 14 bases in between. Germline V gives CDR1 GTSNPN, CDR2 SVGIG (reference sequence). The CDR3 covers 15 residues.

CDR3 protein: CASSQGDRANYGYTF. CDR3 nucleotide sequence: TGCGCCAGCAGCCAAGGGGACAGGGCTAACTATGGCTACACCTTC. The chain carries TRBV4-3 and TRBJ1-2, with 9 bases that match TRBD1. The junction had 0 bases not matched to a gene; V was cut back by 1 base and J by 0 bases. The CDR3 consists of 15 residues. Germline CDR1 and CDR2: LGHNA and YSLEER.

The genes are TRBV5-1 and TRBJ1-1, with unresolved D. The V end was cut by 3 bases, the J end by 1 base, with 10 bases between. Looked up from germline, CDR1 is SGHRS and CDR2 is YFSETQ. The CDR3 runs to 14 residues. CDR3 nucleotide sequence: TGCGCCAGCAGCTCGGACCCGCCGAACACTGAAGCTTTCTTT. It specifies CASSSDPPNTEAFF.

The chain joins TRBV10-1 to TRBJ1-1; D might be TRBD1 (6 bases). CDR1 and CDR2 (germline): WNHNN, SYGVQD (reference sequence). The CDR3 extends over 13 amino acids. Trimming cost V 9 bases and J 1 base, with 12 bases left between them. CDR3 DNA sequence: TGCGCCAGGCTGGCAGGGGAGAACACTGAAGCTTTCTTT. Encoded protein: CARLAGENTEAFF.

This sequence joins TRBV2 and TRBJ2-7, with D uncertain. CDR3 length: 15 residues. CDR1 SNHLY and CDR2 FYNNEI come from the germline V gene. The V end lost 5 bases, the J end lost 1 base, and 15 bases lay between the germline ends. CDR3: CASSFLWATSYEQYF. In DNA, the CDR3 is TGTGCCAGCAGTTTTTTATGGGCAACTTCCTACGAGCAGTACTTC. The full variable domain, in which reference TRBV2 and TRBJ2-7 provide the parts outside the CDR3, is EPEVTQTPSHQVTQMGQEVILRCVPISNHLYFYWYRQILGQKVEFLVSFYNNEISEKSEIFDDQFSVERPDGSNFTLKIRSTKLEDSAMYFCASSFLWATSYEQYFGPGTRLTVT.

The genes are TRBV5-1 and TRBJ1-1; D possibly corresponds to TRBD1 (6 bases). Germline V gene lookup returns CDR1 SGHRS and CDR2 YFSETQ. Trimming stripped 2 bases from V and 6 bases from J, with 14 bases between. The CDR3 length is 14 residues. The CDR3 coding sequence is TGCGCCAGCAGCTTCCGACAGGTCGGGTCTGAAGCTTTCTTT. Amino acid sequence: CASSFRQVGSEAFF.

The J gene is TRBJ1-1, the V gene TRBV7-2, with D uncertain. V dropped 5 bases and J dropped 0 bases, with 7 bases sitting between them. Germline V lookup: CDR1 SGHTA, CDR2 FQGNSA. The length of the CDR3 is 13 residues. The CDR3 DNA reads as TGTGCCAGCAGCGATAGTCTGAACACTGAAGCTTTCTTT. This gives the protein CASSDSLNTEAFF. The entire variable domain, with the rest obtained from reference TRBV7-2 and TRBJ1-1, is as follows: GAGVSQSPSNKVTEKGKDVELRCDPISGHTALYWYRQSLGQGLEFLIYFQGNSAPDKSGLPSDRFSAERTGGSVSTLTIQRTQQEDSAVYLCASSDSLNTEAFFGQGTRLTVV.

A few counts support this clone. Other DNA sequences in this specimen translate into the identical CDR3. This chain joins TRBV28 and TRBJ2-2; D is undetermined. The V and J ends lost 2 bases and 5 bases respectively, with 0 bases between them. CDR1 is MDHEN and CDR2 is SYDVKM in the germline V gene. The CDR3 runs 11 residues. The CDR3 nucleotides are TGTGCCAGCAGTTTAACCGGGGAGCTGTTTTTT. Amino acid sequence: CASSLTGELFF.

V usage is TRBV7-2 and J usage is TRBJ2-7; D gene uncertain. Trimming stripped 0 bases from V and 0 bases from J, with 12 bases between. Looked up from germline, CDR1 is SGHTA and CDR2 is FQGNSA. The CDR3 runs to 16 residues. The CDR3 nucleotides are TGTGCCAGCAGCTTAGCGCCCCCCCAGGCCTCCTACGAGCAGTACTTC. Translated: CASSLAPPQASYEQYF.

V usage is TRBV6-5 and J usage is TRBJ2-1, with 10 positions matching TRBD2. Germline loops: CDR1 MNHEY, CDR2 SVGAGI. This CDR3 contains 15 residues. With 6 bases clipped from V and 8 bases from J, the junction kept 10 bases outside the gene matches. The CDR3 DNA follows: TGTGCCAGCAGGCACGGTGCTAGCGGGAGTTATGAGCAGTTCTTC. This gives the protein CASRHGASGSYEQFF.

The sample holds one count of this clone. This chain joins TRBV15 and TRBJ2-1; no clear D gene. There are 16 residues in the CDR3. The germline V gene has CDR1 LNHNV and CDR2 YYDKDF (reference sequence). V was shortened by 1 base and J by 0 bases, with 10 bases between the two germline ends. Here the CDR3 reads CATSRGSGRSYNEQFF. The CDR3 coding sequence is TGTGCCACCAGCAGAGGGTCCGGCCGCTCCTACAATGAGCAGTTCTTC.

This chain joins TRBV6-5 and TRBJ2-7; 10 bases align to TRBD2. Germline V gives CDR1 MNHEY, CDR2 SVGAGI. The CDR3 runs to 15 residues. The V and J ends lost 6 bases and 1 base, in that order; junction bases with no gene match: 6. CDR3 protein: CASRHLAGVSYEQYF. The CDR3 DNA reads TGTGCCAGCAGACATCTAGCGGGAGTATCCTACGAGCAGTACTTC.

The count of this clone is one. The chain links TRBV14 to TRBJ2-3; D perhaps matches TRBD2 (5 bases). V lost 4 bases to trimming and J lost 3 bases, with 17 bases between them. CDR3 length: 16 amino acids. Germline V gene sequence: CDR1 SGHDN, CDR2 FVKESK. As DNA, the CDR3 is TGTGCCAGCAGCCTGGACTCATCCGGGTATACAGATACGCAGTATTTT. Translating it yields CASSLDSSGYTDTQYF.

The V call is TRBV4-3, the J call TRBJ1-2; possibly TRBD1 for D (6 bases). The CDR3 is 15 residues long. Per germline, CDR1 LGHNA and CDR2 YSLEER. The germline V and J ends were trimmed by 0 bases and 4 bases, with 12 bases remaining between them. In DNA, the CDR3 is TGCGCCAGCAGCCAAGATACGAGGGGGACCTATGGCTACACCTTC. Protein sequence: CASSQDTRGTYGYTF.

This CDR3 is CASSYSRGLGYEQYF. CDR3 coding DNA: TGTGCCAGCAGTTACTCGCGCGGGTTAGGCTACGAGCAGTACTTC. The gene calls are TRBV6-5 and TRBJ2-7, with a tentative D call TRBD2 (5 bases). Germline lookup yields CDR1 MNHEY and CDR2 SVGAGI. Trimming took 0 bases from V and 3 from J, leaving 12 bases between them. CDR3 size: 15 residues.

This rearrangement joins TRBV7-9 to TRBJ2-2, with unresolved D. This CDR3 spans 14 amino acids. CDR1 and CDR2 (germline): SEHNR, FQNEAQ (reference sequence). The ends were cut back, 5 bases at V and 6 bases at J, with 13 bases in the middle. CDR3 sequence (DNA): TGTGCCAGCAGCCCTTACACCCTCGCCGGGGAGCTGTTTTTT. Amino acid sequence: CASSPYTLAGELFF.

This chain joins TRBV11-2 and TRBJ2-7, with a weak D call TRBD2 (5 bases). Per the germline V gene, CDR1 is SGHAT and CDR2 is FQNNGV. Trimming removed 5 bases at V and 7 bases at J, with 15 bases between. The CDR3 has 13 amino acids. The DNA for the CDR3 is TGTGCCAGCAGCCAGATCCGGGATCGGGAGCAGTACTTC. It codes for CASSQIRDREQYF.

V gene TRBV30 combines with J gene TRBJ1-2; TRBD1 aligns across 7 bases. The CDR3 totals 14 residues. Trimming at V came to 4 bases and at J to 6 bases, leaving 11 bases not matched to a gene. The germline V gene encodes CDR1 GTSNPN and CDR2 SVGIG (reference sequence). For the CDR3, the DNA is TGTGCCTGGATTGAACAGGGGCGGGTGGATGGCTACACCTTC. Translated: CAWIEQGRVDGYTF. Using reference TRBV30 and TRBJ1-2 for the parts outside the CDR3, the full variable domain is SQTIHQWPATLVQPVGSPLSLECTVEGTSNPNLYWYRQAAGRGLQLLFYSVGIGQISSEVPQNLSASRPQDRQFILSSKKLLLSDSGFYLCAWIEQGRVDGYTFGSGTRLTVV.

The chain links TRBV10-1 to TRBJ1-1, with D hard to call. The V and J ends lost 5 bases and 5 bases respectively, with 18 bases between them. CDR1 is WNHNN and CDR2 is SYGVQD in the germline V gene (reference sequence). This CDR3 spans 15 amino acids. Here the CDR3 reads CASSLILPLRTEAFF. For the CDR3, the DNA is TGCGCCAGCAGTTTAATCCTGCCTTTAAGGACTGAAGCTTTCTTT.